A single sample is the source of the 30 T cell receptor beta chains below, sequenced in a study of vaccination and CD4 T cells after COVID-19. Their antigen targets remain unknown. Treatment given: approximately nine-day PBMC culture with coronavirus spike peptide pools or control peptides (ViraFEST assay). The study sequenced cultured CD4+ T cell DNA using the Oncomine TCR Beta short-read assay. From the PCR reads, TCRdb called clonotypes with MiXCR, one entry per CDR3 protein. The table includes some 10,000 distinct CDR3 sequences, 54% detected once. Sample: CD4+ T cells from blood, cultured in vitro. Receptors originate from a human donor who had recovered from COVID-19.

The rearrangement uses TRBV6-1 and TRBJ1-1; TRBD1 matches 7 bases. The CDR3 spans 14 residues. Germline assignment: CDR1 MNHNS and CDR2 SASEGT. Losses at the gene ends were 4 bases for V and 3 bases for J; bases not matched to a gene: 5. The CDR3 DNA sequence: TGTGCCAGCAGTGCCAGAGGGGGCTACACTGAAGCTTTCTTT. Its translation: CASSARGGYTEAFF.

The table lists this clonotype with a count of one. CDR3: CASGLVGLASGELFF. The CDR3 DNA sequence: TGTGCTAGTGGTTTGGTAGGACTAGCGAGCGGGGAGCTGTTTTTT. The chain links TRBV12-5 to TRBJ2-2, with 9 bases aligning to TRBD2. This CDR3 is built from 15 residues. The germline V gene encodes CDR1 LGHNT and CDR2 FRNRAP. The V segment lost 0 bases and the J segment 7 bases; nucleotides outside the gene matches: 3.

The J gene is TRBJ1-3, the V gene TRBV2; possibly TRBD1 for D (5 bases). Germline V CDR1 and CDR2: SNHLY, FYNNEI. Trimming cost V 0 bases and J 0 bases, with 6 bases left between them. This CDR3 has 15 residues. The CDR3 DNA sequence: TGTGCCAGCAGTGAAGCGGGACCCTCTGGAAACACCATATATTTT. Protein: CASSEAGPSGNTIYF. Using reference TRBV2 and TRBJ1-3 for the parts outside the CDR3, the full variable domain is EPEVTQTPSHQVTQMGQEVILRCVPISNHLYFYWYRQILGQKVEFLVSFYNNEISEKSEIFDDQFSVERPDGSNFTLKIRSTKLEDSAMYFCASSEAGPSGNTIYFGEGSWLTVV.

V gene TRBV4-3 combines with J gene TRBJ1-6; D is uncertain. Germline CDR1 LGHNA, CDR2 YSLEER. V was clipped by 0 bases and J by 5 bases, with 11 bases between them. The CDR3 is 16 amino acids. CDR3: CASSQELGSNNSPLHF. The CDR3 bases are TGCGCCAGCAGCCAAGAACTGGGGAGTAATAATTCACCCCTCCACTTT.

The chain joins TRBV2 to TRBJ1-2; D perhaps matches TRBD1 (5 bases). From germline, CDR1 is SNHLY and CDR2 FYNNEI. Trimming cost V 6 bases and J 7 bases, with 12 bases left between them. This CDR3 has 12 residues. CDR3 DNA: TGTGCCAGCAGCGGGGACCTCAGTGGCTACACCTTC. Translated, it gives CASSGDLSGYTF.

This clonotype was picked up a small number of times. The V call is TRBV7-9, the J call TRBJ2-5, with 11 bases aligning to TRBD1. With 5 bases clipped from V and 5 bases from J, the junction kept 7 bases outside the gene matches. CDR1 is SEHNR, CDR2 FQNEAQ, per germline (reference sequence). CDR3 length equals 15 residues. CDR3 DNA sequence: TGTGCCAGCAGCCTCACCGGGACAGGGGGTGAGACCCAGTACTTC. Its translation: CASSLTGTGGETQYF.

The CDR3 spells CASSPDRAQPQHF. The CDR3 DNA reads as TGTGCCAGCAGCCCAGACAGGGCTCAGCCCCAGCATTTT. The chain carries TRBV5-5 and TRBJ1-5, with 7 positions matching TRBD1. The junction had 4 bases not matched to a gene; V was cut back by 4 bases and J by 6 bases. CDR1 and CDR2 (germline): SGHKS, YYEKEE (reference sequence). The length of the CDR3 is 13 residues.

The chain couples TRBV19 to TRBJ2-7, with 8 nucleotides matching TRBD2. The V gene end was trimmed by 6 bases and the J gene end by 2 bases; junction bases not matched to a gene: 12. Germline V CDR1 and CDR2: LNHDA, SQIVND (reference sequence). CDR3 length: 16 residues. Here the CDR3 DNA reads TGTGCCAGTAGCCCTAGGGTACTAGCGGAAACCTACGAGCAGTACTTC. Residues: CASSPRVLAETYEQYF.

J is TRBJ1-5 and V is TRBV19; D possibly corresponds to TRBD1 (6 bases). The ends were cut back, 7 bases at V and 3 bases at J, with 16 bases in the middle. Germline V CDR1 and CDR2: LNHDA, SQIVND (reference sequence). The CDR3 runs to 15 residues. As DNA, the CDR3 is TGTGCCAGTACCTCACAGGGTGCCCTCAATCAGCCCCAGCATTTT. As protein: CASTSQGALNQPQHF.

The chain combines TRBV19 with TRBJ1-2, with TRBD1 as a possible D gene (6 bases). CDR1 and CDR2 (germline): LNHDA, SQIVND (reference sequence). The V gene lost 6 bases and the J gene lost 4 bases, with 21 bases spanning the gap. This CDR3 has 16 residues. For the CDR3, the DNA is TGTGCCAGTAGCCCATCCAACCCCGGACAGCCCTATGGCTACACCTTC. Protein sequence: CASSPSNPGQPYGYTF.

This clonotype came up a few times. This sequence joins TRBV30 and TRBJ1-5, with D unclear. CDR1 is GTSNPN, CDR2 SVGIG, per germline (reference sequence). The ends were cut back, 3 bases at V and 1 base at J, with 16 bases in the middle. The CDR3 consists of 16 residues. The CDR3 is CAWSLGSPGSNQPQHF. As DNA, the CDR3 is TGTGCCTGGAGCCTCGGAAGCCCCGGGAGCAATCAGCCCCAGCATTTT.

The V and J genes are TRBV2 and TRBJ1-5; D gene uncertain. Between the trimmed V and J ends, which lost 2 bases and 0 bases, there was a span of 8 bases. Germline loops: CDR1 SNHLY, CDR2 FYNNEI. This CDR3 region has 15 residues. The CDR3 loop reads CASSEWVYSNQPQHF. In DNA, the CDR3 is TGTGCCAGCAGTGAATGGGTTTATAGCAATCAGCCCCAGCATTTT.

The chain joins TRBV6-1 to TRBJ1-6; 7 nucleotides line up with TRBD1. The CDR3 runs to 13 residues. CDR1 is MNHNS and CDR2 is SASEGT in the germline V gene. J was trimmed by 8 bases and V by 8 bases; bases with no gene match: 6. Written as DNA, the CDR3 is TGTGCCAGCGTGACAGGGAGGGATTCACCCCTCCACTTT. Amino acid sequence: CASVTGRDSPLHF.

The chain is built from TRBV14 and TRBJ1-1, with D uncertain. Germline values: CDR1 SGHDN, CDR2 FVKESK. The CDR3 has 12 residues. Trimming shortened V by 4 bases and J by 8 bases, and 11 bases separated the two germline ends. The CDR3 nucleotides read TGTGCCAGCAGCCCGGCGGGCAGGGAAGCTTTCTTT. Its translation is CASSPAGREAFF.

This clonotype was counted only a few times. CDR3: CASSFRATGELFF. Here the CDR3 DNA reads TGTGCCAGCAGTTTTAGGGCCACCGGGGAGCTGTTTTTT. This chain joins TRBV27 and TRBJ2-2; D gene ambiguous. Trimming left V 3 bases short and J 4 bases short, with 6 bases between. The CDR3 totals 13 residues. Germline CDR1 MNHEY, CDR2 SMNVEV (reference sequence).

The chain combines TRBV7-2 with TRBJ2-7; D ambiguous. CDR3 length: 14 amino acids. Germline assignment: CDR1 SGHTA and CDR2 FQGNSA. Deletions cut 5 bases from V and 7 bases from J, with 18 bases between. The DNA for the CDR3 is TGTGCCAGCAGCACTCTGCTTACGTCGGGTGAGCAGTACTTC. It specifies CASSTLLTSGEQYF.

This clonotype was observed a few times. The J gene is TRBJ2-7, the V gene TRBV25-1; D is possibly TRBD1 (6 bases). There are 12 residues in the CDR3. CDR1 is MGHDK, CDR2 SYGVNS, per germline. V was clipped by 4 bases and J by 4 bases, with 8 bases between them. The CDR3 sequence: CASSAGQYEQYF. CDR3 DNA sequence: TGTGCCAGCAGTGCCGGACAGTACGAGCAGTACTTC.

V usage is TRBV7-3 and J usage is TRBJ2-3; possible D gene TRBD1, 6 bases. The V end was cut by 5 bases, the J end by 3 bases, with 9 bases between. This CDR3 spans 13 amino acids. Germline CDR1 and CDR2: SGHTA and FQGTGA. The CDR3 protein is CASSRGSTDTQYF. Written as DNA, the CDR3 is TGTGCCAGCAGCAGGGGGAGTACAGATACGCAGTATTTT. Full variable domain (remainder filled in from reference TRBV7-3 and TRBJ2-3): GAGVSQTPSNKVTEKGKYVELRCDPISGHTALYWYRQSLGQGPEFLIYFQGTGAADDSGLPNDRFFAVRPEGSVSTLKIQRTERGDSAVYLCASSRGSTDTQYFGPGTRLTVL.

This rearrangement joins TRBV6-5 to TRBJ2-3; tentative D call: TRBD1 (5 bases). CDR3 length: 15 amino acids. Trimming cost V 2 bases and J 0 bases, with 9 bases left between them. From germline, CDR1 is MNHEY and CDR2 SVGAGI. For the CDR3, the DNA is TGTGCCAGCAGTTACGTTGGGGCAAGCACAGATACGCAGTATTTT. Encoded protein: CASSYVGASTDTQYF.

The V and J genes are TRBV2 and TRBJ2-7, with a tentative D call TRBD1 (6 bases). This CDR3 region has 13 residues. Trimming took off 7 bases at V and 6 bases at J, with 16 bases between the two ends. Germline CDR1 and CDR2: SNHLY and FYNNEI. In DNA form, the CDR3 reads TGTGCCAGCAAGAGGACAGCTTCCATCGAGCAGTACTTC. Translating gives CASKRTASIEQYF.

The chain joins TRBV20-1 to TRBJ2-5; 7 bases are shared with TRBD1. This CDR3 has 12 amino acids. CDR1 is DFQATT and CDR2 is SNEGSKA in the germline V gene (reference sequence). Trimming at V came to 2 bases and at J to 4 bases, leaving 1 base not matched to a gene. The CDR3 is CSARWTGETQYF. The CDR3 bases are TGCAGTGCTAGATGGACAGGAGAGACCCAGTACTTC.

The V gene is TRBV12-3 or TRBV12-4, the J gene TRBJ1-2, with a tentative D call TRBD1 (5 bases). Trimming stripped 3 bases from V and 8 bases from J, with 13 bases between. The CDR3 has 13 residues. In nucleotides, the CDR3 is TGTGCCAGCAGTTTTGGGGGAAAAGGGGGCTACACCTTC. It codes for CASSFGGKGGYTF.

CDR3 sequence (DNA): TGCAGCGTTCAAGCCAGGGAAGGTCTAGGCTATGGCTACACCTTC. Amino acid sequence: CSVQAREGLGYGYTF. This chain connects TRBV29-1 to TRBJ1-2; tentative D call: TRBD1 (5 bases). V was shortened by 5 bases and J by 4 bases, with 20 bases between the two germline ends. This CDR3 region has 15 residues. Germline lookup yields CDR1 SQVTM and CDR2 ANQGSEA.

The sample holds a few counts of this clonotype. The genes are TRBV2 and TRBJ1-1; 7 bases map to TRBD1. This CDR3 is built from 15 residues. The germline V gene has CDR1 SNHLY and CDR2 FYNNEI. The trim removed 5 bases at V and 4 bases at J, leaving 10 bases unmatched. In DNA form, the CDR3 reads TGTGCCAGCAGTACTCGCCAGGGGGGCTCCACTGAAGCTTTCTTT. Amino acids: CASSTRQGGSTEAFF.

This CDR3 is CASSGQGARGGELFF. The CDR3 DNA reads TGTGCCAGCAGTGGACAGGGGGCAAGGGGCGGGGAGCTGTTTTTT. The chain uses TRBV6-1 and TRBJ2-2; TRBD1 matches at 10 bases. CDR1 and CDR2 from the germline V gene are MNHNS and SASEGT. With 4 bases clipped from V and 7 bases from J, the junction kept 6 bases outside the gene matches. This CDR3 has 15 residues.

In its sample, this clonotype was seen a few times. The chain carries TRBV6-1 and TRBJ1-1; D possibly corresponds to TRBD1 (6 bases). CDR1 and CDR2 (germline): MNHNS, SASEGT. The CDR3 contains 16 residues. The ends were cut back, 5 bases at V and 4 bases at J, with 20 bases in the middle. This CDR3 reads CASSQLGPGRGTEAFF. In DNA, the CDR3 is TGTGCCAGCAGTCAACTCGGGCCGGGCAGGGGCACTGAAGCTTTCTTT.

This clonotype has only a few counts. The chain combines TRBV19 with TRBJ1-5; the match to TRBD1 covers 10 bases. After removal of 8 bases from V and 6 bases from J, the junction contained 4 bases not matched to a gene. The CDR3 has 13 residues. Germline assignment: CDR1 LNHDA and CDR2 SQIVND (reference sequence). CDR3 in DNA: TGTGCCAGTTCAGGACAGGGGGGTCAGCCCCAGCATTTT. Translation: CASSGQGGQPQHF.

The CDR3 nucleotides read TGTGCCAGTAGTACGACCAGGGTGAACACTGAAGCTTTCTTT. This codes for CASSTTRVNTEAFF. The chain combines TRBV19 with TRBJ1-1; TRBD1 might be the D (5 bases). Per germline, CDR1 LNHDA and CDR2 SQIVND (reference sequence). The CDR3 runs 14 residues. Trimming removed 4 bases from V and 0 bases from J, with 9 bases in between.

DNA of the CDR3: TGTGCCAGCAGCGAAAAGCGCGGACAGCGGGCGGAGCAGTACTTC. It codes for CASSEKRGQRAEQYF. V gene TRBV21-1 combines with J gene TRBJ2-7; the table's D call TRBD1 went unverified against the DNA. TRBV21-1 is an annotated pseudogene. The CDR3 extends over 15 amino acids.

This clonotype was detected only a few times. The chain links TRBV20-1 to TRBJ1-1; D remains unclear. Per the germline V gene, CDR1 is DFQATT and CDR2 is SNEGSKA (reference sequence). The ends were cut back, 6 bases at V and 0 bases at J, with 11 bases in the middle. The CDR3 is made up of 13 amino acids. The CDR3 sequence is CSAPVAMNTEAFF. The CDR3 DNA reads TGCAGTGCACCGGTGGCCATGAACACTGAAGCTTTCTTT.